These 6 T cell receptor beta chains originate from one sample sequenced in a study of a mutant IDH1 vaccine in newly diagnosed glioma. Regarding time point: baseline, week 1 (first vaccination visit). Treatment of the sample: pre-vaccination baseline after standard-of-care therapy. Measured with immunoSEQ multiplex PCR; TCRdb has only the in-frame clones, and not every one. Altogether about 36,000 clones are present, 60% to 80% being singletons, with the ten largest covering over 7.5%. Sequenced material: PBMCs, taken from a glioma patient treated with radiotherapy, temozolomide or both. These TCRs come from a man aged 35-49 years with glioma. Some clones in this sample may be carry-over from other donors' samples.

V is TRBV9 and J is TRBJ2-7; no definite D call. V was pared by 0 bases and J by 5 bases, with 12 bases between. The germline CDR1 and CDR2 sequences are SGDLS and YYNGEE. The CDR3 consists of 14 residues. The CDR3 DNA is TGTGCCAGCAGCGTAGGGCCGAGATGGGACGAGCAGTACTTC. As protein: CASSVGPRWDEQYF.

The chain uses TRBV30 and TRBJ2-2; 7 bases are shared with TRBD1. Germline-derived CDR1 and CDR2 are GTSNPN and SVGIG (reference sequence). Unmatched junction bases numbered 12, after V lost 4 bases and J lost 4 bases. The CDR3 consists of 16 residues. The CDR3 is CAWTSLDRTGTGELFF. The CDR3 nucleotides read TGTGCCTGGACCTCCCTGGACAGGACCGGCACCGGGGAGCTGTTTTTT.

The chain uses TRBV29-1 and TRBJ2-3, with 10 bases that match TRBD1. Per the germline V gene, CDR1 is SQVTM and CDR2 is ANQGSEA. The CDR3 sequence is 18 residues long. Trimming at V came to 4 bases and at J to 0 bases, leaving 13 bases not matched to a gene. The CDR3 nucleotides are TGCAGCGTTGTCCCCGGACAGGGGGTGTTGGGGAGCACAGATACGCAGTATTTT. Protein sequence: CSVVPGQGVLGSTDTQYF.

The CDR3 DNA follows: TGTGCCAGCAGCTTGGACGGAACGAACACTGAAGCTTTCTTT. Protein product: CASSLDGTNTEAFF. This chain connects TRBV9 to TRBJ1-1, with D hard to call. Germline values: CDR1 SGDLS, CDR2 YYNGEE. V dropped 4 bases and J dropped 1 base, with 11 bases sitting between them. The CDR3 extends over 14 amino acids.

The rearrangement joins TRBV5-1 to TRBJ2-5; 7 bases map to TRBD1. The germline V gene has CDR1 SGHRS and CDR2 YFSETQ. The CDR3 is made up of 15 amino acids. V was pared by 0 bases and J by 5 bases, with 7 bases of the junction left unmatched. The CDR3 sequence: CASSLVPTGSETQYF. Written as DNA, the CDR3 is TGCGCCAGCAGCTTGGTGCCGACAGGGAGCGAGACCCAGTACTTC.

This chain links TRBV4-1 with TRBJ1-4, with D perhaps matching TRBD1 (6 bases). CDR3 length: 16 amino acids. Trimming removed 0 bases from V and 8 bases from J, with 16 bases in between. In germline, CDR1 is MGHRA, CDR2 YSYEKL. The CDR3 coding sequence is TGCGCCAGCAGCCAAGAAGGAGGGACATTCGGGGAAAAACTGTTTTTT. Amino acid sequence: CASSQEGGTFGEKLFF.